The present TCR beta chain was sequenced within a study of cytomegalovirus exposure and HLA in healthy donors. About the study: For the 300 to 450 genotyped donors, over 80% fell within the Caucasian-associated ancestry cluster.

General observations from the study: A few CMV-associated chains were confirmed in vitro to be specific for CMV antigens.

Although they were nominally healthy when sampled, donors likely had unrecorded immune exposures. As to this clone: Its antigen remains unidentified.

Use of 60 Vbeta and 13 Jbeta primers characterized the PCR. The protocol was immunoSEQ multiplex PCR, while the TCRdb copy is restricted to in-frame clones and leaves out a portion. In the table there are roughly 140,000 clones, roughly 77% of which are singletons. The V gene's germline CDR1 is SNHLY and CDR2 FYNNEI. The CDR3 sequence is 15 residues long. With 7 bases clipped from V and 0 bases from J, the junction kept 9 bases outside the gene matches. The TCR was taken from a woman aged 25 to 45 in good health and CMV-seronegative. This chain connects TRBV2 to TRBJ2-7, with TRBD1 matching over 7 bases. Sequenced material: PBMCs. CDR3 region: CASTPRDSGSYEQYF. CDR3 coding DNA: TGTGCCAGCACTCCCCGGGACAGTGGCTCCTACGAGCAGTACTTC.